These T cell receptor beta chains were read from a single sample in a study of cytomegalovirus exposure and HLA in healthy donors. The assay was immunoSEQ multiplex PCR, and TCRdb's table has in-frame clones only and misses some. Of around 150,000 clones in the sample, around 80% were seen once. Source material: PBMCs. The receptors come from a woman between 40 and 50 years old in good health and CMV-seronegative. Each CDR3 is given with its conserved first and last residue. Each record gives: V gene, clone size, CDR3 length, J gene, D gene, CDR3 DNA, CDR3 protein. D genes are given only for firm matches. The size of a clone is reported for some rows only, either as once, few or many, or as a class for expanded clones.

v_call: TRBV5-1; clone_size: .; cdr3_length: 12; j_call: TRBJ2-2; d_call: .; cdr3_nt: TGCGCCAGCAGCGGGGAGTTCGGGGAGCTGTTTTTT; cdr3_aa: CASSGEFGELFF
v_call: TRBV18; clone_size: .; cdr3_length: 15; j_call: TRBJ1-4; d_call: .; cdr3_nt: TGTGCCAGCTCACCACCAGAGGGGGATAATGAAAAACTGTTTTTT; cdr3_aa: CASSPPEGDNEKLFF
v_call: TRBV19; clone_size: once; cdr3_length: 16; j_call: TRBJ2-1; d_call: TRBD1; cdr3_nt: TGTGCCAGTAGTCGTATCGGGGACAGTATTTACAATGAGCAGTTCTTC; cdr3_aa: CASSRIGDSIYNEQFF
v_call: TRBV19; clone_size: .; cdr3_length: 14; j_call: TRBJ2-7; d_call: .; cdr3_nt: TGTGCCAGTAGTATTAGCGGCAGCTCCTACGAGCAGTACTTC; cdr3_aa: CASSISGSSYEQYF
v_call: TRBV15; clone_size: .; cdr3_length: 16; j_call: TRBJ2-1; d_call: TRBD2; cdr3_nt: TGTGCCACCAGCAGCACTGCGGCTAGCGGGAACAATGAGCAGTTCTTC; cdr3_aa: CATSSTAASGNNEQFF
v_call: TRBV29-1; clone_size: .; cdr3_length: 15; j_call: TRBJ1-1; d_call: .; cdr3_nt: TGCAGCGCTGAAGGGCTTAGTGGGGCGAACACTGAAGCTTTCTTT; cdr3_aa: CSAEGLSGANTEAFF
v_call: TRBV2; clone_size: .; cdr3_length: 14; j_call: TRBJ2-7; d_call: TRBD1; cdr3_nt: TGTGCCAGCACCGCCGGGACAGGGGGCTACGAGCAGTACTTC; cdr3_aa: CASTAGTGGYEQYF
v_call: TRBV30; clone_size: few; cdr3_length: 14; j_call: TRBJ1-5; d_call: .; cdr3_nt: TGTGCCTGGAGCCTAAAGGGAGGCAATCAGCCCCAGCATTTT; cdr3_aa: CAWSLKGGNQPQHF
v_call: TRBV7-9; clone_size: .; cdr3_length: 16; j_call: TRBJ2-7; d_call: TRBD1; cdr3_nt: TGTGCCAGCAGCTCTCCTATACAGGGGGATCAGTACGAGCAGTACTTC; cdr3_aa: CASSSPIQGDQYEQYF
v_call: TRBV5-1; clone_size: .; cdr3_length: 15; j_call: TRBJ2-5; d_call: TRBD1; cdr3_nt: TGCGCCAGCAGCTTGTCCCAGGACAGGGGGGAGACCCAGTACTTC; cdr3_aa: CASSLSQDRGETQYF
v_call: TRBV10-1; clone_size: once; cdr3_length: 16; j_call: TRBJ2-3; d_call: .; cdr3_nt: TGCGCCAGCAGCGATGGTTCTAGCGCTAGCACAGATACGCAGTATTTT; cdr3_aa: CASSDGSSASTDTQYF
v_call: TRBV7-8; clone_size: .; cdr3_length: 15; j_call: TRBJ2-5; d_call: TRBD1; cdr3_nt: TGTGCCAGCAGCTTCGCCAGGGGGTTTGACGGGACCCAGTACTTC; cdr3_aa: CASSFARGFDGTQYF
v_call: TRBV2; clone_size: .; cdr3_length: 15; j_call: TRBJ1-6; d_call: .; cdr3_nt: TGTGCCAGCAGTGAATGGTCGGGACAAAATTCACCCCTCCACTTT; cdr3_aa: CASSEWSGQNSPLHF
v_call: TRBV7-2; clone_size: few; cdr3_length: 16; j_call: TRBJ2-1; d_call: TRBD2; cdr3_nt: TGTGCCAGCAGCCGACTAGCGGGAGGCTCCAACAATGAGCAGTTCTTC; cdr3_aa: CASSRLAGGSNNEQFF
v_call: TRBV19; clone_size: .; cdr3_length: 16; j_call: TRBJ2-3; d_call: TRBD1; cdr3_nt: TGTGCCAGTAGTATAGATCAGGCGACAGGGACAGATACGCAGTATTTT; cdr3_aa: CASSIDQATGTDTQYF
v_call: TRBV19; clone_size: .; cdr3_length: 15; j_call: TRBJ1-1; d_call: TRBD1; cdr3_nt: TGTGCCAGTAGCACAACCGGGACAGGGCTCTTGGACGCTTTCTTT; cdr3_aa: CASSTTGTGLLDAFF
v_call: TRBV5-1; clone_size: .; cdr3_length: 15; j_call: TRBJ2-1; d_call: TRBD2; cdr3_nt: TGCGCCAGCAGCAAGACTAGCGGAGGGGGGAATGAGCAGTTCTTC; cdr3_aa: CASSKTSGGGNEQFF
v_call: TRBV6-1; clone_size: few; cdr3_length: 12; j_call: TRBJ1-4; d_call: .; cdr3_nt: TGTGCCAGCAGTGAATCTGAGTTGTTGATTGTTTTT; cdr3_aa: CASSESELLIVF
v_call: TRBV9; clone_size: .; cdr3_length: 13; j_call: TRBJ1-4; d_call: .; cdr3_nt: TGTGCCAGCAGCGTAGGCCGGGGGGAAAAACTGTTTTTT; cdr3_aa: CASSVGRGEKLFF
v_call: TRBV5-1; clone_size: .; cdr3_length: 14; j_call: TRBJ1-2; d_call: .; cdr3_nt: TGCGCCAGCAGCTTATCAGAGGCGGCCTATGGCTACACCTTC; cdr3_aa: CASSLSEAAYGYTF
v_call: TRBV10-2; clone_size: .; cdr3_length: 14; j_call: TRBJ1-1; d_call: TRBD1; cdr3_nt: TGCGCCAGCAGTGAACAGGGGATGGGAACTGAAGCTTTCTTT; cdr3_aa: CASSEQGMGTEAFF
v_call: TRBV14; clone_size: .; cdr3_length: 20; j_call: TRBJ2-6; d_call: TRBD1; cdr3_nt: TGTGCCAGCAGCCAAGATCGGGGGACAGGGGCGTACTCTGGGGCCAACGTCCTGACTTTC; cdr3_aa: CASSQDRGTGAYSGANVLTF
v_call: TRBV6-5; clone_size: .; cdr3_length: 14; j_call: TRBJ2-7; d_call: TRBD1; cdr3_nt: TGTGCCAGCAGTTGGGGACAGGAATACTACGAGCAGTACTTC; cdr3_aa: CASSWGQEYYEQYF
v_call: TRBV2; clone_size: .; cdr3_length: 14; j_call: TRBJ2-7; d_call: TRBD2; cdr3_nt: TGTGCCAGCAGAAATAGCGGGAGGGCAATCGAGCAGTACTTC; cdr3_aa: CASRNSGRAIEQYF
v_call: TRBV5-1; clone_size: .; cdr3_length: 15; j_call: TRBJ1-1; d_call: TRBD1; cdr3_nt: TGCGCCAGCAGCTTGAACGGACAGGGCGACACTGAAGCTTTCTTT; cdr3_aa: CASSLNGQGDTEAFF
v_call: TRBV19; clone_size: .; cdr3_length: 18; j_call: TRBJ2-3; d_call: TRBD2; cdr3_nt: TGTGCCAGTAGTATAGATCACGGACTAGCGGGAGGGTCAGATACGCAGTATTTT; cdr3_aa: CASSIDHGLAGGSDTQYF
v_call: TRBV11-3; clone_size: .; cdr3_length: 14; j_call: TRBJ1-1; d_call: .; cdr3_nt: TGTGCCAGCAGCCTGCGGACAGCGAACACTGAAGCTTTCTTT; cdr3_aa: CASSLRTANTEAFF
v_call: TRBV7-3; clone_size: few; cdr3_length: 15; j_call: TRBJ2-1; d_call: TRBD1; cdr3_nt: TGTGCCAGCAGCTTTAGCCAGGGGGCCTACAATGAGCAGTTCTTC; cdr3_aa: CASSFSQGAYNEQFF
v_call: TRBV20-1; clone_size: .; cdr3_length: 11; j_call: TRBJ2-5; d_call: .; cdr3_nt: TGCAGTGCTAGACTTGAAGAGACCCAGTACTTC; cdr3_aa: CSARLEETQYF
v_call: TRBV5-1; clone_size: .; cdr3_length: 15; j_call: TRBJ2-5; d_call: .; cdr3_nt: TGCGCCAGCAGCCCCGCACTAGTCCCTCAAGAGACCCAGTACTTC; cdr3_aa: CASSPALVPQETQYF
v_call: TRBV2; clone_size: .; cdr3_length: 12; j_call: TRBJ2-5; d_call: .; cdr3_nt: TGTGCCAGCACCAGGGACCAAGAGACCCAGTACTTC; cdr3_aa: CASTRDQETQYF
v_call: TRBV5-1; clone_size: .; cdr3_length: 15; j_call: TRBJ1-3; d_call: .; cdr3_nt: TGCGCCAGCAGCTTGGCGGGGGACCTTGGAAACACCATATATTTT; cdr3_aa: CASSLAGDLGNTIYF
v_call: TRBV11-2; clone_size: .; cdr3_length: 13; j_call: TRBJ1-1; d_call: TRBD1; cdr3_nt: TGTGCCAGCAGTCCCGGGACAGGGTTTGAAGCTTTCTTT; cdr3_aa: CASSPGTGFEAFF
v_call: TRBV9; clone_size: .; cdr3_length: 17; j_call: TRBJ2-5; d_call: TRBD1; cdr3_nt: TGTGCCAGCAGCCCGCACATTTTAGGGGGCGAACAAGAGACCCAGTACTTC; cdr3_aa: CASSPHILGGEQETQYF
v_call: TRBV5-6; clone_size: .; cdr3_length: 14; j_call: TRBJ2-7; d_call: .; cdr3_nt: TGTGCCAGCAGCTTAGAAAGGGGATCTAACGAGCAGTACTTC; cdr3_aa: CASSLERGSNEQYF
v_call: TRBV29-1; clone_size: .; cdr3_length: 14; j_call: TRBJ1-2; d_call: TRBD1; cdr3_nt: TGCAGCGTTGAAGATCCTAGGACAGGGTATGGCTACACCTTC; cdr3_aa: CSVEDPRTGYGYTF
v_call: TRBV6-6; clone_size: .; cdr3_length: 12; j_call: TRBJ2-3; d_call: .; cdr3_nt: TGTGCCAGCAGCTCTCCCCGGGATACGCAGTATTTT; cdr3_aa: CASSSPRDTQYF
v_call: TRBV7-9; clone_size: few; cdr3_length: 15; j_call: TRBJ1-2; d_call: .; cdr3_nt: TGTGCCAGCAGCTTACTAGGCACTCCTAACTATGGCTACACCTTC; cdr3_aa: CASSLLGTPNYGYTF
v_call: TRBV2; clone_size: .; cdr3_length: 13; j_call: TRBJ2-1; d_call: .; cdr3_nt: TGTGCCAGCCTACTAGTCCCCTACAATGAGCAGTTCTTC; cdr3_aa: CASLLVPYNEQFF
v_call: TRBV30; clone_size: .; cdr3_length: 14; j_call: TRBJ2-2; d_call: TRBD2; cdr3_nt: TGTGCCTGGACCGGGAGGGCCGACACCGGGGAGCTGTTTTTT; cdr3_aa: CAWTGRADTGELFF
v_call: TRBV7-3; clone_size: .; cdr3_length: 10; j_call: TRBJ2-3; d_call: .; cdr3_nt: TGTGCCAGCAATATCGATACGCAGTATTTT; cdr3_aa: CASNIDTQYF
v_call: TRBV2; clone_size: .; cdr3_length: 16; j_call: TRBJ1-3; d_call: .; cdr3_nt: TGTGCCAGCAGTAGGGACACCCGATCTTCTGGAAACACCATATATTTT; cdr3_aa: CASSRDTRSSGNTIYF
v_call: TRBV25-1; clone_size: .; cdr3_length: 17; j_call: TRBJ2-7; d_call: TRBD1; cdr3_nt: TGTGCCAGCAGTGACCTATCTGGACAGGGAGGTGGGTACGAGCAGTACTTC; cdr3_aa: CASSDLSGQGGGYEQYF
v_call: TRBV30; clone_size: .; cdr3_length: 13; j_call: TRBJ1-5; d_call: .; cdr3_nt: TGTGCCTGGAGTCCGGGGGGGGATCAGCCCCAGCATTTT; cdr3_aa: CAWSPGGDQPQHF
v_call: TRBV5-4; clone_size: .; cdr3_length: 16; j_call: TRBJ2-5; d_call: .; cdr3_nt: TGTGCCAGCAGTTTACCCTCAAGGGGGTACCAAGAGACCCAGTACTTC; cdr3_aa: CASSLPSRGYQETQYF
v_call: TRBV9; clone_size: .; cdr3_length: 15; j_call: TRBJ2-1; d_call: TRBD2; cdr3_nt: TGTGCCAGCAGCGTAGAACTAGCGGTCTACAATGAGCAGTTCTTC; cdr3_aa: CASSVELAVYNEQFF
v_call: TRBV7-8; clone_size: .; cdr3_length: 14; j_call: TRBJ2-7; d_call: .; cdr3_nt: TGTGCCAGCAGCTTAGTCAGGGGCCACTACGAGCAGTACTTC; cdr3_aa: CASSLVRGHYEQYF
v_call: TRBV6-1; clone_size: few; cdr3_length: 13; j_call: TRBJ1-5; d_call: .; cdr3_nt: TGTGCCACCGAAGGCCAAGAGGATCAGCCCCAGCATTTT; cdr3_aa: CATEGQEDQPQHF
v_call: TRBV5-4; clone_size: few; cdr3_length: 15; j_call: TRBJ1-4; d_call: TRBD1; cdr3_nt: TGTGCCAGCAGCGCCCTACAGGGGGCGGATGAAAAACTGTTTTTT; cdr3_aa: CASSALQGADEKLFF
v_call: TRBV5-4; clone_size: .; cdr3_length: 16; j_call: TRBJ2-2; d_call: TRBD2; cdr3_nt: TGTGCCAGCAGCTTGGGGCTAGCGGGAGAAGGCGGGGAGCTGTTTTTT; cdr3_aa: CASSLGLAGEGGELFF
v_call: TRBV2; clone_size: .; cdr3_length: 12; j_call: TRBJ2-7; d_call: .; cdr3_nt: TGTGCCAGCATCGACGGACTCCACGAGCAGTACTTC; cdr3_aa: CASIDGLHEQYF
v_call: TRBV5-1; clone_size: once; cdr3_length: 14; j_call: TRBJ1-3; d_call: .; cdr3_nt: TGCGCCAGCAGCTTCGACAGCTCTGGAAACACCATATATTTT; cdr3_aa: CASSFDSSGNTIYF
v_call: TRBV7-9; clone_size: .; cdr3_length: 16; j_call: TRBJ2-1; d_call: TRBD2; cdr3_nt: TGTGCCAGCAGCATGCCGACTAGCGGTTATACCAATGAGCAGTTCTTC; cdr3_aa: CASSMPTSGYTNEQFF